Each of the 20 T cell receptor beta chains below was sequenced from the same sample in a study of cytomegalovirus exposure and HLA in healthy donors. The PCR employed 60 Vbeta primers together with 13 Jbeta primers. This table comes from immunoSEQ multiplex PCR, and its TCRdb copy is limited to in-frame clones, with some not included. The top ten clones hold about 2.3% of a sample with under 150,000 clones, 82% of them seen once. The sequenced sample was PBMCs. Every receptor here comes from a male donor in good health and CMV-seronegative.

The rearrangement uses TRBV4-3 and TRBJ2-3; possibly TRBD2 for D (6 bases). V lost 0 bases and J 0 bases, leaving 10 bases between the germline ends. Per germline, CDR1 LGHNA and CDR2 YSLEER. The CDR3 runs to 16 residues. CDR3 DNA: TGCGCCAGCAGCCAAGATTTGGGACTTAGCACAGATACGCAGTATTTT. It specifies CASSQDLGLSTDTQYF.

V gene TRBV9 combines with J gene TRBJ2-3; TRBD2 might be the D (6 bases). V lost 4 bases, J lost 2 bases, and 14 bases lay in between. The CDR3 covers 15 residues. Germline V gene data show CDR1 as SGDLS and CDR2 as YYNGEE. CDR3: CASSPTGGYTDTQYF. DNA of the CDR3: TGTGCCAGCAGCCCTACCGGGGGTTACACAGATACGCAGTATTTT.

This clone was detected only a few times. The chain combines TRBV5-4 with TRBJ2-5; 7 bases agree with TRBD1. The V segment lost 9 bases and the J segment 5 bases; nucleotides outside the gene matches: 7. CDR1 is SGHNT and CDR2 is YYREEE in the germline V gene (reference sequence). The CDR3 length is 12 residues. CDR3 sequence reads: CATGGVAETQYF. CDR3 nucleotide sequence: TGTGCCACAGGGGGAGTAGCGGAGACCCAGTACTTC.

This rearrangement joins TRBV2 to TRBJ2-1; D remains ambiguous. CDR1 is SNHLY and CDR2 is FYNNEI in the germline V gene. This CDR3 is 14 amino acids long. Trimming removed 6 bases at V and 0 bases at J, with 9 bases between. CDR3 sequence (DNA): TGTGCCAGCAGGAACTCGAGCTCCTACAATGAGCAGTTCTTC. Protein product: CASRNSSSYNEQFF.

This CDR3 is CASSSQGSGAGELFF. The CDR3 nucleotides are TGTGCCAGTAGTTCCCAGGGGTCGGGCGCCGGGGAGCTGTTTTTT. The chain recombines TRBV19 with TRBJ2-2, with D perhaps TRBD1 (6 bases). Trimming shortened V by 5 bases and J by 6 bases, and 16 bases separated the two germline ends. Per germline, CDR1 LNHDA and CDR2 SQIVND (reference sequence). The CDR3 has 15 amino acids.

This chain joins TRBV10-3 and TRBJ2-1, with 8 bases fitting TRBD2. The CDR3 extends over 16 amino acids. The ends lost 0 bases at V and 5 bases at J; junction bases unmatched: 6. Germline assignment: CDR1 ENHRY and CDR2 SYGVKD. CDR3 coding DNA: TGTGCCATCAGTGAGTCCGGGGGGGAGGGGGACAATGAGCAGTTCTTC. Its translation is CAISESGGEGDNEQFF.

The chain recombines TRBV5-4 with TRBJ2-4; TRBD1 matches 10 bases. Germline CDR1 is SGHNT and CDR2 is YYREEE (reference sequence). The V and J ends lost 5 bases and 0 bases, in that order; junction bases with no gene match: 5. The CDR3 is made up of 16 amino acids. CDR3 loop: CASRPGTGVAKNIQYF. In DNA, the CDR3 is TGTGCCAGCAGGCCCGGGACAGGGGTAGCCAAAAACATTCAGTACTTC.

The CDR3 reads CTCNMNTEAFF. CDR3 nucleotide sequence: TGCACCTGCAACATGAACACTGAAGCTTTCTTT. The chain joins TRBV20-1 to TRBJ1-1; no firm D call. The CDR3 has 11 residues. The germline V gene encodes CDR1 DFQATT and CDR2 SNEGSKA (reference sequence).

The rearrangement uses TRBV6-1 and TRBJ2-1; a weak D match, TRBD1 (6 bases). The germline V and J ends were trimmed by 10 bases and 5 bases, with 18 bases remaining between them. Germline-derived CDR1 and CDR2 are MNHNS and SASEGT. The CDR3 covers 14 residues. The CDR3 reads CAMPGGWWNNEQFF. CDR3 nucleotide sequence: TGTGCCATGCCTGGGGGCTGGTGGAACAATGAGCAGTTCTTC.

The rearrangement links TRBV2 to TRBJ2-2, with TRBD2 identical over 8 bases. The CDR3 sequence is 15 residues long. Germline V gene sequence: CDR1 SNHLY, CDR2 FYNNEI. The junction had 8 bases not matched to a gene; V was cut back by 6 bases and J by 5 bases. The CDR3 spells CASRPGGPGTGELFF. The CDR3 DNA reads TGTGCCAGCAGGCCGGGGGGGCCGGGGACCGGGGAGCTGTTTTTT.

This clone was counted only a few times. This chain connects TRBV7-8 to TRBJ1-1, with D unresolved. This CDR3 is built from 15 residues. V lost 5 bases to trimming and J lost 0 bases, with 13 bases between them. The germline gives CDR1 SGHVS, CDR2 FQNEAQ. CDR3 sequence: CASSLLQTLNTEAFF. As DNA, the CDR3 is TGTGCCAGCAGCCTATTACAGACGTTGAACACTGAAGCTTTCTTT.

The chain recombines TRBV7-2 with TRBJ1-2; 7 positions match TRBD1. V lost 2 bases and J lost 5; bases outside the gene matches: 8. Germline loops: CDR1 SGHTA, CDR2 FQGNSA. This CDR3 is 15 amino acids long. CDR3 DNA: TGTGCCAGCAGCTTAAGTTGGGACAGATTATATGGCTACACCTTC. This codes for CASSLSWDRLYGYTF.

This chain connects TRBV7-2 to TRBJ1-5; unclear D gene. Between the trimmed V and J ends, which lost 3 bases and 3 bases, there was a span of 12 bases. CDR3 length: 15 amino acids. Germline lookup yields CDR1 SGHTA and CDR2 FQGNSA. As DNA, the CDR3 is TGTGCCAGCAGCTTTGCGGCAGCGGCCAATCAGCCCCAGCATTTT. It codes for CASSFAAAANQPQHF. The full variable domain, its missing parts supplied by reference TRBV7-2 and TRBJ1-5, is GAGVSQSPSNKVTEKGKDVELRCDPISGHTALYWYRQSLGQGLEFLIYFQGNSAPDKSGLPSDRFSAERTGGSVSTLTIQRTQQEDSAVYLCASSFAAAANQPQHFGDGTRLSIL.

The V gene is TRBV18, the J gene TRBJ1-1; 7 bases line up with TRBD1. Germline V gene sequence: CDR1 KGHSH, CDR2 LQKENI. This CDR3 comprises 15 residues. With V trimmed by 2 bases and J by 0 bases, 3 bases remained unmatched. The CDR3: CASSPKGGMNTEAFF. The CDR3 DNA sequence: TGTGCCAGCTCACCAAAAGGGGGCATGAACACTGAAGCTTTCTTT.

About this clone itself: One end of the junction is discordant with germline, which a read error may explain. The genes are TRBV29-1 and TRBJ2-1; TRBD1 might be the D (6 bases). Germline V gene data show CDR1 as SQVTM and CDR2 as ANQGSEA. CDR3 size: 13 residues. The CDR3 here is CSVVRGSSNEQFF. CDR3 in DNA: TGCAGCGTTGTCAGGGGTTCCTCCAATGAGCAGTTCTTC.

This clone has just a few counts. The V and J genes are TRBV9 and TRBJ2-1; 9 nucleotides match TRBD1. The J segment lost 8 bases and the V segment lost 0 bases, leaving 15 bases of the junction unmatched. Germline V lookup: CDR1 SGDLS, CDR2 YYNGEE. The CDR3 runs to 18 residues. The CDR3, as DNA: TGTGCCAGCAGCGTAGTGGGGACAGGGCCTAGATTGTTCGATGAGCAGTTCTTC. Protein: CASSVVGTGPRLFDEQFF.

This clone was seen a single time. This sequence joins TRBV5-1 and TRBJ2-1, with a tentative D call TRBD2 (7 bases). This CDR3 region has 13 residues. Deletions cut 5 bases from V and 7 bases from J, with 13 bases between. Germline V CDR1 and CDR2: SGHRS, YFSETQ. The CDR3 region has the DNA TGCGCCAGCAGTCAAGGGGGGGAGAATGAGCAGTTCTTC. Protein: CASSQGGENEQFF.

The rearrangement links TRBV27 to TRBJ2-2; D ambiguous. V lost 5 bases to trimming and J lost 2 bases, with 9 bases between them. The CDR3 extends over 14 amino acids. The germline gives CDR1 MNHEY, CDR2 SMNVEV (reference sequence). CDR3 sequence reads: CASSPLLNTGELFF. For the CDR3, the DNA is TGTGCCAGCAGTCCCCTCCTCAACACCGGGGAGCTGTTTTTT.

The chain links TRBV29-1 to TRBJ2-7, with 9 bases identical to TRBD2. Germline V lookup: CDR1 SQVTM, CDR2 ANQGSEA. J lost 7 bases, V lost 6 bases, and 7 bases had no gene match. The length of the CDR3 is 12 residues. The CDR3 DNA reads TGCAGCGTCCGACTAGCGGTTTATGAGCAGTACTTC. The encoded protein is CSVRLAVYEQYF.

V gene TRBV6-1 combines with J gene TRBJ2-1; no firm D call. V was clipped by 7 bases and J by 4 bases, with 8 bases between them. The CDR3 is made up of 12 amino acids. From germline, CDR1 is MNHNS and CDR2 SASEGT. The CDR3, as DNA: TGTGCCAGCATCTTCAGGTACAATGAGCAGTTCTTC. Translated: CASIFRYNEQFF.